This is a list of T cell receptor beta chains from one sample in a study of identical twins. Using its own MiXCR run on the 5' RACE reads, TCRdb lists one record per CDR3 protein. The repertoire includes some 500,000 distinct CDR3 sequences, approximately 14% of them detected once, and 0.5% to 0.65% sits in the top ten. The data also belong to a second study, concerning yellow fever vaccine responses in identical twins.

Material for sequencing was CD4+ T cells sorted from blood. The receptors here all came from a woman between 18 and 29 years old in good health. CDR3s include the opening cysteine and the closing phenylalanine or tryptophan. D genes are given only for firm matches. Only some rows state a clone size, as once, few, many or a class for expanded clones.

clone_size j_call d_call v_call cdr3_nt cdr3_aa
many TRBJ1-5 NA TRBV12-3/TRBV12-4 TGTGCCAGCAGCTTCGGTACAAATCAGCCCCAGCATTTT CASSFGTNQPQHF
NA TRBJ1-2 NA TRBV20-1 TGCAGTGCCCCCCCCCACGCGGCGGGGTTGGGTGTTAACTATGGCTACACCTTC CSAPPHAAGLGVNYGYTF
few TRBJ2-1 TRBD2 TRBV9 TGTGCCAGCAGCGTGGACAGATTACTAGCGGGAGGGACATTGGGGCAGTTCTTC CASSVDRLLAGGTLGQFF
many TRBJ1-2 NA TRBV12-3/TRBV12-4 TGTGCCAGCAGCTCCGAGGGGGGAGACTATGGCTACACCTTC CASSSEGGDYGYTF
few TRBJ2-1 NA TRBV10-3 TGTGCCATCAGTGAGTCGAATAGCAGGGTTCCCTACAATGAGCAGTTCTTC CAISESNSRVPYNEQFF
NA TRBJ2-1 NA TRBV5-4 TGTGCCAGCAGCTTGGATGGGACTCAGTACAATGAGCAGTTCTTC CASSLDGTQYNEQFF
few TRBJ2-3 NA TRBV24-1 TGTGCCACCAGTGTCTCCGGGACTAGCACAGATACGCAGTATTTT CATSVSGTSTDTQYF
many TRBJ2-4 NA TRBV29-1 TGCAGCGTTGAGGGTGGGCCGGGGGATCCCAAAAACATTCAGTACTTC CSVEGGPGDPKNIQYF
NA TRBJ2-3 NA TRBV14 TGTGCCAGCAGCCAAATAAAGGGGCAGAGGGCAGATACGCAGTATTTT CASSQIKGQRADTQYF
NA TRBJ2-1 TRBD1 TRBV6-6 TGTGCCCACGGGACAGCCTACAATGAGCAGTTCTTC CAHGTAYNEQFF
few TRBJ1-4 NA TRBV29-1 TGCAGCGGGGCAGGGACGGCGGCTAATGAAAAACTGTTTTTT CSGAGTAANEKLFF
NA TRBJ2-7 NA TRBV3-1 TGTGCCAGCAGCCCAGTAGGGGCGGCCGACTCCTACGAGCAGTACTTC CASSPVGAADSYEQYF
few TRBJ2-3 NA TRBV28 TGTGCCAGCAGTTCCACGAAAGATACGCAGTATTTT CASSSTKDTQYF
NA TRBJ2-5 NA TRBV9 TGTGCCAGCAGCGTAGCCTCCTTAGAGAACCAGTACTTC CASSVASLENQYF
NA TRBJ2-7 NA TRBV21-1 TGTGCCAGCAGCAATTTAACTCAAACCCTCTCCTACGAGCAGTACTTC CASSNLTQTLSYEQYF
few TRBJ1-2 NA TRBV7-2 TGTGCCAGCAGTCCCCCGGGAGCCGGCTACACCTTC CASSPPGAGYTF
few TRBJ2-3 NA TRBV5-1 TGCGCCAGCAGCTTTCAGGGGCAAGCTTCAGATACGCAGTATTTT CASSFQGQASDTQYF
NA TRBJ2-5 TRBD2 TRBV12-3/TRBV12-4 TGTGCCAGCAGTTTCGGGCGCGGGGGTGCGCAAGAGACCCAGTACTTC CASSFGRGGAQETQYF
NA TRBJ2-7 TRBD2 TRBV5-1 TGCGCCAGCAGCTTGGAGGCTAGCGGGAGGGTGTACGAGCAGTACTTC CASSLEASGRVYEQYF
NA TRBJ2-5 NA TRBV14 TGTGCCAGCAGCCGGCCAGGAGAGACCCAGTACTTC CASSRPGETQYF
NA TRBJ2-7 TRBD2 TRBV20-1 TGCAGTGTCCCTAGCGGGGGCCACTACGAGCAGTACTTC CSVPSGGHYEQYF